The 30 T cell receptor beta chains reported below all come from one sample, sequenced in a study of cytomegalovirus exposure and HLA in healthy donors. Use of 60 Vbeta and 13 Jbeta primers characterized the PCR. Data came from immunoSEQ multiplex PCR; TCRdb stores just in-frame clones and leaves some out. The sample lists 250,000 to 350,000 clones; 80% to 90% were seen once. The sample consisted of PBMCs. Receptors originate from a man between 35 and 55 years old in good health and CMV-seropositive.

This clone was picked up one time. The chain combines TRBV9 with TRBJ2-3, with D possibly being TRBD2 (6 bases). Trimming left V 3 bases short and J 4 bases short, with 21 bases between. The CDR3 length is 17 residues. The germline gives CDR1 SGDLS, CDR2 YYNGEE. CDR3 protein: CASSETGVPPSADTQYF. CDR3 coding DNA: TGTGCCAGCAGCGAGACGGGAGTCCCCCCCAGCGCAGATACGCAGTATTTT.

The CDR3: CSVEGTEPDEQFF. The CDR3 bases are TGCAGCGTTGAGGGGACAGAGCCCGATGAGCAGTTCTTC. The chain couples TRBV29-1 to TRBJ2-1, with 7 positions matching TRBD1. The CDR3 runs to 13 residues. J was trimmed by 8 bases and V by 3 bases; bases with no gene match: 7. Per the germline V gene, CDR1 is SQVTM and CDR2 is ANQGSEA.

V is TRBV7-8 and J is TRBJ1-2; 7 bases align to TRBD1. This CDR3 contains 12 residues. Losses at the gene ends were 6 bases for V and 7 bases for J; bases not matched to a gene: 5. CDR1 and CDR2 from the germline V gene are SGHVS and FQNEAQ. CDR3 amino acids: CASSPTGSGYTF. In DNA form, the CDR3 reads TGTGCCAGCAGTCCGACAGGGAGTGGCTACACCTTC.

The V call is TRBV5-4, the J call TRBJ1-1; no definite D call. The CDR3 totals 13 residues. Germline CDR1 SGHNT, CDR2 YYREEE (reference sequence). V dropped 4 bases and J dropped 4 bases, with 11 bases sitting between them. The CDR3 nucleotides read TGTGCCAGCAGCCAGCTGCCAGGCACTGAAGCTTTCTTT. As protein: CASSQLPGTEAFF.

The rearrangement joins TRBV29-1 to TRBJ2-5; D is unclear. Germline V gene lookup returns CDR1 SQVTM and CDR2 ANQGSEA. V was pared by 6 bases and J by 7 bases, with 18 bases between. The CDR3 consists of 13 residues. CDR3 sequence (DNA): TGCAGCGTACGCCCGGATACAGCAGGGACCCAGTACTTC. It translates to CSVRPDTAGTQYF.

The rearrangement links TRBV2 to TRBJ1-3, with a tentative D call TRBD1 (5 bases). V was clipped by 6 bases and J by 0 bases, with 12 bases between them. The CDR3 extends over 15 amino acids. Germline V gene data show CDR1 as SNHLY and CDR2 as FYNNEI. Here the CDR3 DNA reads TGTGCCAGCAGGAACCAGGGTAGCTCTGGAAACACCATATATTTT. Protein: CASRNQGSSGNTIYF. The entire variable domain, with the rest obtained from reference TRBV2 and TRBJ1-3, is as follows: EPEVTQTPSHQVTQMGQEVILRCVPISNHLYFYWYRQILGQKVEFLVSFYNNEISEKSEIFDDQFSVERPDGSNFTLKIRSTKLEDSAMYFCASRNQGSSGNTIYFGEGSWLTVV.

The genes are TRBV18 and TRBJ1-5; D not certain. V was pared by 4 bases and J by 2 bases, with 15 bases between. CDR1 is KGHSH and CDR2 is LQKENI in the germline V gene. The CDR3 has 16 amino acids. The CDR3 loop reads CASSLSPGTGNQPQHF. The DNA of the CDR3 is TGTGCCAGCTCACTGAGTCCAGGCACGGGCAATCAGCCCCAGCATTTT.

This clone showed up just once. The chain has TRBV7-9 and TRBJ2-7; the D gene is possibly TRBD1 (5 bases). V was shortened by 5 bases and J by 2 bases, with 13 bases between the two germline ends. The CDR3 is 14 residues long. The germline V gene encodes CDR1 SEHNR and CDR2 FQNEAQ (reference sequence). CDR3 loop: CASSHRQSPYEQYF. CDR3 bases: TGTGCCAGCAGCCACCGACAGTCCCCCTACGAGCAGTACTTC. The full variable domain, in which reference TRBV7-9 and TRBJ2-7 provide the parts outside the CDR3, is DTGVSQNPRHKITKRGQNVTFRCDPISEHNRLYWYRQTLGQGPEFLTYFQNEAQLEKSRLLSDRFSAERPKGSFSTLEIQRTEQGDSAMYLCASSHRQSPYEQYFGPGTRLTVT.

This clone was seen only a few times. The gene calls are TRBV14 and TRBJ1-1, with 8 bases aligning to TRBD1. This CDR3 spans 15 amino acids. J was trimmed by 5 bases and V by 3 bases; bases with no gene match: 8. CDR1 is SGHDN, CDR2 FVKESK, per germline. CDR3 nucleotides: TGTGCCAGCAGCCACCTGGACAGGGCGAAGACTGAAGCTTTCTTT. It is translated as CASSHLDRAKTEAFF. Based on the CDR3 plus reference TRBV14 and TRBJ1-1, the full variable domain is EAGVTQFPSHSVIEKGQTVTLRCDPISGHDNLYWYRRVMGKEIKFLLHFVKESKQDESGMPNNRFLAERTGGTYSTLKVQPAELEDSGVYFCASSHLDRAKTEAFFGQGTRLTVV.

The J gene is TRBJ1-6, the V gene TRBV29-1, with D uncertain. Germline-derived CDR1 and CDR2 are SQVTM and ANQGSEA. With 7 bases removed from V and 0 bases from J, the gap between germline ends came to 13 bases. The CDR3 is 15 amino acids. This CDR3 reads CSDLELSSYNSPLHF. For the CDR3, the DNA is TGCAGCGATCTAGAGCTCAGCTCCTATAATTCACCCCTCCACTTT.

In this sample, this clone turned up once. In nucleotides, the CDR3 is TGTGCCAGCAGCGAAACTAGCGGGTCTAGCTCCTACAATGAGCAGTTCTTC. Translated: CASSETSGSSSYNEQFF. The J gene is TRBJ2-1, the V gene TRBV27; 9 nucleotides match TRBD2. The CDR3 runs 17 residues. J gave up 0 bases and V 6 bases, and 9 bases lay outside the gene matches. CDR1 MNHEY and CDR2 SMNVEV come from the germline V gene (reference sequence).

The J gene is TRBJ2-7, the V gene TRBV30, with D perhaps matching TRBD2 (6 bases). The CDR3 loop spans 12 amino acids. Trimming removed 5 bases at V and 0 bases at J, with 8 bases between. The germline CDR1 and CDR2 sequences are GTSNPN and SVGIG (reference sequence). CDR3 nucleotide sequence: TGTGCCTGGGGCGGGATCTCCTACGAGCAGTACTTC. This sequence encodes CAWGGISYEQYF. The entire variable domain, with the rest obtained from reference TRBV30 and TRBJ2-7, is as follows: SQTIHQWPATLVQPVGSPLSLECTVEGTSNPNLYWYRQAAGRGLQLLFYSVGIGQISSEVPQNLSASRPQDRQFILSSKKLLLSDSGFYLCAWGGISYEQYFGPGTRLTVT.

This clone was found once. This chain links TRBV27 with TRBJ1-1; D gene ambiguous. The CDR3 spans 15 residues. V lost 6 bases and J lost 4, with 18 bases in between. Germline V gene sequence: CDR1 MNHEY, CDR2 SMNVEV (reference sequence). CDR3 coding DNA: TGTGCCAGCAGCCCCTGGGCAGGTGGGAGCACTGAAGCTTTCTTT. The encoded protein is CASSPWAGGSTEAFF.

The chain joins TRBV28 to TRBJ1-1; 9 bases are a match to TRBD1. After removal of 5 bases from V and 4 bases from J, the junction contained 8 bases not matched to a gene. Germline loops: CDR1 MDHEN, CDR2 SYDVKM. The CDR3 extends over 15 amino acids. The CDR3 DNA reads as TGTGCCAGCAGTGCCCGGGACAGGGAAGTCACTGAAGCTTTCTTT. Translation gives CASSARDREVTEAFF.

The rearrangement joins TRBV5-1 to TRBJ2-2, with TRBD2 matching over 13 bases. V was pared by 0 bases and J by 5 bases, with 10 bases of the junction left unmatched. CDR3 length equals 19 residues. Per germline, CDR1 SGHRS and CDR2 YFSETQ. The CDR3 region has the DNA TGCGCCAGCAGCTTGGTTGGGACTAGCGGGACCGTAGAGACCGGGGAGCTGTTTTTT. Amino acids: CASSLVGTSGTVETGELFF.

This clone was detected once. This chain joins TRBV2 and TRBJ2-3; D may be TRBD2 (5 bases). V lost 3 bases to trimming and J lost 2 bases, with 15 bases between them. The CDR3 is 16 residues long. The V gene's germline CDR1 is SNHLY and CDR2 FYNNEI. CDR3 in amino acids: CASSDLALALTDTQYF. Here the CDR3 DNA reads TGTGCCAGCAGTGATCTAGCCCTCGCACTCACAGATACGCAGTATTTT. The whole variable domain, filled in from reference TRBV2 and TRBJ2-3, reads EPEVTQTPSHQVTQMGQEVILRCVPISNHLYFYWYRQILGQKVEFLVSFYNNEISEKSEIFDDQFSVERPDGSNFTLKIRSTKLEDSAMYFCASSDLALALTDTQYFGPGTRLTVL.

The rearrangement links TRBV25-1 to TRBJ1-4, with D unclear. Germline V lookup: CDR1 MGHDK, CDR2 SYGVNS. The CDR3 runs to 17 residues. V was cut by 7 bases and J by 0 bases, with 18 bases left in between. In DNA form, the CDR3 reads TGTGCCAGCACAGATGTTCCGGGTATAGCAACTAATGAAAAACTGTTTTTT. Its protein is CASTDVPGIATNEKLFF. The whole variable domain, remainder taken from reference TRBV25-1 and TRBJ1-4, is EADIYQTPRYLVIGTGKKITLECSQTMGHDKMYWYQQDPGMELHLIHYSYGVNSTEKGDLSSESTVSRIRTEHFPLTLESARPSHTSQYLCASTDVPGIATNEKLFFGSGTQLSVL.

This clone was seen only once. The CDR3 DNA follows: TGTGCCAGCAGCTCGGAGCGGACCGGGGAGCTGTTTTTT. Translation: CASSSERTGELFF. V and J are TRBV5-4 and TRBJ2-2, with a possible D match to TRBD2 (5 bases). The germline CDR1 and CDR2 sequences are SGHNT and YYREEE (reference sequence). There are 13 residues in the CDR3. V was cut by 3 bases and J by 5 bases, with 8 bases left in between.

The chain carries TRBV29-1 and TRBJ2-7; 8 bases match TRBD2. CDR3 length equals 16 residues. The V gene's germline CDR1 is SQVTM and CDR2 ANQGSEA. The V segment lost 6 bases and the J segment 3 bases; nucleotides outside the gene matches: 16. CDR3 in DNA: TGCAGCGTGTACTATAGCGGGACCCTCCAGGGCTACGAGCAGTACTTC. Its protein product is CSVYYSGTLQGYEQYF.

As to this clone: One end of the junction does not line up with germline, which may come from a read error. The V call is TRBV7-9, the J call TRBJ2-1; D gene uncertain. In germline, CDR1 is SEHNR, CDR2 FQNEAQ (reference sequence). The CDR3 extends over 11 amino acids. CDR3: CSSSPRYEQFF. CDR3 bases: TGTTCCAGCAGCCCCCGGTATGAGCAGTTCTTC.

The chain is built from TRBV19 and TRBJ1-1, with D perhaps TRBD1 (6 bases). The CDR3 totals 15 residues. The germline V and J ends were trimmed by 3 bases and 6 bases, with 17 bases remaining between them. Per germline, CDR1 LNHDA and CDR2 SQIVND (reference sequence). The CDR3 loop reads CASSIQGKLVPEAFF. The CDR3 coding sequence is TGTGCCAGTAGTATTCAGGGGAAGCTTGTCCCTGAAGCTTTCTTT.

CDR3 protein: CASSSDLASYEQYF. The CDR3, as DNA: TGTGCCAGCAGTTCCGATCTAGCTTCCTACGAGCAGTACTTC. This rearrangement joins TRBV27 to TRBJ2-7, with D possibly matching TRBD2 (5 bases). The length of the CDR3 is 14 residues. Trimming cost V 4 bases and J 1 base, with 11 bases left between them. The germline gives CDR1 MNHEY, CDR2 SMNVEV (reference sequence).

A single count supports this clone. The rearrangement uses TRBV4-1 and TRBJ1-2, with TRBD1 matching over 9 bases. CDR1 and CDR2 from the germline V gene are MGHRA and YSYEKL. CDR3 size: 14 residues. V gave up 4 bases and J gave up 7 bases; unmatched junction bases: 7. The CDR3 DNA is TGCGCCAGCAGCCGAGGGGGACAGGGCTTTGGCTACACCTTC. Protein product: CASSRGGQGFGYTF.

This clone showed up just a few times. This rearrangement joins TRBV4-1 to TRBJ2-7; D is unresolved. The CDR3 contains 14 residues. Trimming removed 0 bases at V and 3 bases at J, with 9 bases between. Per the germline V gene, CDR1 is MGHRA and CDR2 is YSYEKL. The CDR3 here is CASSQEVDIYEQYF. The CDR3 DNA is TGCGCCAGCAGCCAAGAGGTAGACATCTACGAGCAGTACTTC.

This clone was detected once. This chain joins TRBV30 and TRBJ1-5; D is possibly TRBD1 (6 bases). The CDR3 length is 14 residues. V was clipped by 7 bases and J by 2 bases, with 15 bases between them. Germline V gives CDR1 GTSNPN, CDR2 SVGIG (reference sequence). The CDR3 loop reads CASSYREGNQPQHF. The CDR3 nucleotides read TGTGCCTCGTCCTACAGGGAAGGCAATCAGCCCCAGCATTTT.

This rearrangement joins TRBV4-2 to TRBJ2-2; 9 bases map to TRBD1. The J segment lost 1 base and the V segment lost 2 bases, leaving 2 bases of the junction unmatched. CDR3 length: 16 amino acids. The germline gives CDR1 LGHNA, CDR2 YNFKEQ. CDR3 DNA sequence: TGTGCCAGCAGCCAACCGGACAGGGGGAACACCGGGGAGCTGTTTTTT. This gives the protein CASSQPDRGNTGELFF.

The chain joins TRBV27 to TRBJ2-7, with D uncertain. CDR3 length equals 12 residues. The V end was cut by 1 base, the J end by 3 bases, with 4 bases between. The germline gives CDR1 MNHEY, CDR2 SMNVEV (reference sequence). Written as DNA, the CDR3 is TGTGCCAGCAGTTTATACGGCTACGAGCAGTACTTC. Its protein product is CASSLYGYEQYF.

The chain uses TRBV19 and TRBJ2-3; 9 bases agree with TRBD1. This CDR3 region has 16 residues. Germline assignment: CDR1 LNHDA and CDR2 SQIVND (reference sequence). V shed 3 bases, J shed 4 bases, and the junction held 8 bases outside the gene matches. The CDR3, as DNA: TGTGCCAGTAGTATGACAGGGGGGAAAGGCGCAGATACGCAGTATTTT. This sequence encodes CASSMTGGKGADTQYF.

The V and J genes are TRBV9 and TRBJ2-1, with TRBD2 as a possible D gene (6 bases). V lost 4 bases to trimming and J lost 9 bases, with 23 bases between them. This CDR3 spans 16 amino acids. Germline V gives CDR1 SGDLS, CDR2 YYNGEE. The DNA of the CDR3 is TGTGCCAGCAGCCCGACCGGGCGGGACCTCACTGGTGAGCAGTTCTTC. Amino acids: CASSPTGRDLTGEQFF. Together with reference TRBV9 and TRBJ2-1, the CDR3 gives the full variable domain: DSGVTQTPKHLITATGQRVTLRCSPRSGDLSVYWYQQSLDQGLQFLIQYYNGEERAKGNILERFSAQQFPDLHSELNLSSLELGDSALYFCASSPTGRDLTGEQFFGPGTRLTVL.

This clone was observed a single time. V usage is TRBV28 and J usage is TRBJ1-5; 8 bases map to TRBD1. The length of the CDR3 is 16 residues. The germline CDR1 and CDR2 sequences are MDHEN and SYDVKM. With 3 bases clipped from V and 6 bases from J, the junction kept 10 bases outside the gene matches. CDR3 residues: CASSFRSGRGLQPQHF. CDR3 bases: TGTGCCAGCAGTTTTCGGTCGGGCAGGGGGCTTCAGCCCCAGCATTTT.